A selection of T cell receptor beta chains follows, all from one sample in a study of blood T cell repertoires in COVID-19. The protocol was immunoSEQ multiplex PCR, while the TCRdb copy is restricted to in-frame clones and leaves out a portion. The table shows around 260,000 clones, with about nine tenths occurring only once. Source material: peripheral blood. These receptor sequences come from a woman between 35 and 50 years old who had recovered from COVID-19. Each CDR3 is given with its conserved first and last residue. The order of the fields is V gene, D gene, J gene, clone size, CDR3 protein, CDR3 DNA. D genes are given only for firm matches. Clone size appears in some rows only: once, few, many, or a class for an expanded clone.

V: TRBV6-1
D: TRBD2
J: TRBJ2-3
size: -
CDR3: CASSERLAGSFTDTQYF
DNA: TGTGCCAGCAGTGAACGCCTAGCGGGAAGTTTCACAGATACGCAGTATTTT

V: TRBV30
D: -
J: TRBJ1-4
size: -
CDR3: CAWSFDSTNEKLFF
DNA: TGTGCCTGGAGTTTCGACAGTACTAATGAAAAACTGTTTTTT

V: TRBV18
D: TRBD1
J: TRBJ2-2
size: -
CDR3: CASSSETGAKIGELFF
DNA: TGTGCCAGCTCATCCGAGACAGGGGCTAAAATCGGGGAGCTGTTTTTT

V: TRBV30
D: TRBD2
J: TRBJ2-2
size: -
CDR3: CAWSGLAGGGTGELFF
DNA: TGTGCCTGGAGTGGCCTAGCGGGAGGTGGCACCGGGGAGCTGTTTTTT

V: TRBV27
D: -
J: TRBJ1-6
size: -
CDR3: CASSLSWEPFNSPLHF
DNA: TGTGCCAGCAGTTTATCGTGGGAGCCCTTTAATTCACCCCTCCACTTT

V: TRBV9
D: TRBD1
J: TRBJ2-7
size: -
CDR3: CASSPRGTGGTEQYF
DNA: TGTGCCAGCAGCCCGAGAGGGACAGGGGGGACCGAGCAGTACTTC

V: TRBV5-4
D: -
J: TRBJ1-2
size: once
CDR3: CASSPRDGLNYGYTF
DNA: TGTGCCAGCAGCCCGCGGGACGGCCTAAACTATGGCTACACCTTC

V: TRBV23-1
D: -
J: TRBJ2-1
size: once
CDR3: CASSQPRNDNEQFF
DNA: TGCGCCAGCAGTCAACCGAGAAACGACAATGAGCAGTTCTTC

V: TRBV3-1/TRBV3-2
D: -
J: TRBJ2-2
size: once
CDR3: CASSQDRAVNTGELFF
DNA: TGTGCCAGCAGCCAAGACAGGGCTGTGAACACCGGGGAGCTGTTTTTT

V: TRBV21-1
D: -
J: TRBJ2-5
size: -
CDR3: CASSGTVQETQYF
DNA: TGTGCCAGCAGCGGGACAGTCCAAGAGACCCAGTACTTC

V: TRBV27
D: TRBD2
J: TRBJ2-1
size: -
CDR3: CASRIGTSGNNEQFF
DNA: TGTGCCAGCAGAATAGGGACTAGCGGGAACAATGAGCAGTTCTTC

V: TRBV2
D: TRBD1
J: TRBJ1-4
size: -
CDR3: CASSEEEGALGKLFF
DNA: TGTGCCAGCAGTGAAGAGGAGGGGGCGCTAGGAAAACTGTTTTTT

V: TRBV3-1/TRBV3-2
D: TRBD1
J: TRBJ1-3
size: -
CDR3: CASSPILGGQAGNTIYF
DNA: TGTGCCAGCAGCCCAATTCTGGGCGGACAGGCTGGAAACACCATATATTTT

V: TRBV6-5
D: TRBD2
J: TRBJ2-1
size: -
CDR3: CASSRTSGSANEQFF
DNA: TGTGCCAGCAGCCGAACTAGCGGGTCTGCCAATGAGCAGTTCTTC

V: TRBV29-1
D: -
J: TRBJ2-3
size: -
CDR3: CSVEDLGADTQYF
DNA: TGCAGCGTTGAGGACTTGGGCGCAGATACGCAGTATTTT

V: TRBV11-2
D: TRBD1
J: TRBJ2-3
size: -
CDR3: CASSLFAGTGGDTQYF
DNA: TGTGCCAGCAGCTTGTTCGCGGGGACAGGAGGCGATACGCAGTATTTT

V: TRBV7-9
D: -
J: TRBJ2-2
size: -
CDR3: CASRRRDTGELFF
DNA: TGTGCCAGCAGACGACGGGACACCGGGGAGCTGTTTTTT

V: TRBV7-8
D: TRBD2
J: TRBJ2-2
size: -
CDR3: CASSPGLAGVRELFF
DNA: TGTGCCAGCAGCCCGGGACTAGCGGGAGTCAGGGAGCTGTTTTTT

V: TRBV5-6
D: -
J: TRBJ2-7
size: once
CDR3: CASSLDGTSITYEQYF
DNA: TGTGCCAGCAGCTTGGATGGGACATCCATTACCTACGAGCAGTACTTC

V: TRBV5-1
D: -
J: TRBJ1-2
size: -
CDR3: CASRAPGLSGYTF
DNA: TGCGCCAGCAGGGCCCCAGGGCTCAGCGGCTACACCTTC

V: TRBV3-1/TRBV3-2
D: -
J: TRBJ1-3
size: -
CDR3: CASSQEGGGNTIYF
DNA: TGTGCCAGCAGCCAAGAGGGGGGTGGAAACACCATATATTTT

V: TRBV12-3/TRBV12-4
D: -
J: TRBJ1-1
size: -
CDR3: CASSRGTEAFF
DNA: TGTGCCAGCAGTAGGGGCACTGAAGCTTTCTTT

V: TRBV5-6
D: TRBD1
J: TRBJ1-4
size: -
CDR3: CASSFGQGDNEKLFF
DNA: TGTGCCAGCAGCTTCGGACAGGGCGATAATGAAAAACTGTTTTTT

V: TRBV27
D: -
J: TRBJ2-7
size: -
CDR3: CAAASTDSAYEQYF
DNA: TGTGCCGCCGCATCGACCGACTCTGCCTACGAGCAGTACTTC

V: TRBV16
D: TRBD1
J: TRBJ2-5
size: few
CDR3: CASSQSTGAWETQYF
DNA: TGTGCCAGCAGCCAATCGACAGGGGCGTGGGAGACCCAGTACTTC

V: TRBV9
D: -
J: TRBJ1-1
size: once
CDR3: CASSVELATEAFF
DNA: TGTGCCAGCAGCGTAGAATTGGCAACTGAAGCTTTCTTT

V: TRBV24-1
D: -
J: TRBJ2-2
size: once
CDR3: CATSDSEANTGELFF
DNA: TGTGCCACCAGCGACTCCGAGGCGAACACCGGGGAGCTGTTTTTT

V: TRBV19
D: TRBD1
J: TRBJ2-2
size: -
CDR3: CASNTGGRIGGELFF
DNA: TGTGCCAGTAACACAGGGGGCCGGATAGGCGGGGAGCTGTTTTTT

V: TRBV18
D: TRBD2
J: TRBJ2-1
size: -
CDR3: CASLSGLAGVGEQFF
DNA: TGTGCCAGCCTCTCGGGACTAGCGGGAGTGGGTGAGCAGTTCTTC

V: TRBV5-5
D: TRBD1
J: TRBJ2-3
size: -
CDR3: CASRRTGPYLTDTQYF
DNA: TGTGCCAGCAGACGGACAGGGCCTTACCTCACAGATACGCAGTATTTT

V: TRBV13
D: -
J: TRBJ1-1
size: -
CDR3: CASSADPGVLTEAFF
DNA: TGTGCCAGCAGCGCTGACCCGGGTGTTCTCACTGAAGCTTTCTTT

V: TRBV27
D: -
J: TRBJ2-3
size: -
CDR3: CASSLFRPAVTDTQYF
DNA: TGTGCCAGCAGTTTATTTAGACCAGCGGTCACAGATACGCAGTATTTT

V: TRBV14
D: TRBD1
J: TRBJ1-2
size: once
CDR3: CASSPTGSLGGYTF
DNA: TGTGCCAGCAGCCCGACAGGGAGTTTAGGGGGCTACACCTTC

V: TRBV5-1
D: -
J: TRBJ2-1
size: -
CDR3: CASSGAGSARAPRREQFF
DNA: TGCGCCAGCAGTGGCGCTGGCAGCGCGAGGGCCCCTAGGCGGGAGCAGTTCTTC

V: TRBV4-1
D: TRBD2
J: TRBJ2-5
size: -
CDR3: CASSQGSGRGMETQYF
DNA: TGCGCCAGCAGCCAAGGAAGCGGGAGGGGAATGGAGACCCAGTACTTC

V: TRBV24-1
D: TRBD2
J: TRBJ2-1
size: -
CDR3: CATSDFGGNEQFF
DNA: TGTGCCACCAGTGATTTCGGGGGGAATGAGCAGTTCTTC

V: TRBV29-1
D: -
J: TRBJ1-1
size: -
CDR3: CSVPGVNTEAFF
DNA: TGCAGCGTCCCCGGAGTGAACACTGAAGCTTTCTTT

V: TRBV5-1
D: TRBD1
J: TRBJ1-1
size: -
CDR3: CASSSRQGNLGNTEAFF
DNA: TGCGCCAGCAGCTCGAGACAGGGGAACCTGGGGAACACTGAAGCTTTCTTT

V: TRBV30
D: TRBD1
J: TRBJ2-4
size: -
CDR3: CAWSVTTGVFQYF
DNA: TGTGCCTGGAGTGTAACGACAGGGGTCTTTCAGTACTTC

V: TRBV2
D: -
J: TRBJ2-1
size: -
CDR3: CASSGSSGEQFF
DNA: TGTGCCAGCAGCGGGAGTTCCGGTGAGCAGTTCTTC

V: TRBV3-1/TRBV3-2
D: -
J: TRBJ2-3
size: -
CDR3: CASSQASSLADTQYF
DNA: TGTGCCAGCAGCCAAGCGAGTAGCTTGGCAGATACGCAGTATTTT

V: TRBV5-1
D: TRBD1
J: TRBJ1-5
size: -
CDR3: CASSGDRGLKGNQPQHF
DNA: TGCGCCAGCAGTGGAGACAGGGGATTAAAAGGGAATCAGCCCCAGCATTTT

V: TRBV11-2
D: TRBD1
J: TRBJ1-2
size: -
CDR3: CASSLILRDRGLKNYGYTF
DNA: TGTGCCAGCAGCTTAATTCTCCGGGACAGGGGGCTCAAAAACTATGGCTACACCTTC

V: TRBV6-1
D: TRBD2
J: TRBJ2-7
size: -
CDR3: CASSEGLAGGEGQYF
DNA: TGTGCCAGCAGCGAAGGACTAGCGGGAGGGGAGGGGCAGTACTTC

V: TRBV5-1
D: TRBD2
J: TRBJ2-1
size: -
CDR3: CASSLVLAGEVEQFF
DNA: TGCGCCAGCAGCTTGGTGCTAGCGGGAGAGGTTGAGCAGTTCTTC

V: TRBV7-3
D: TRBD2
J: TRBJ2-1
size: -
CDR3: CASSLGSGNSNEQFF
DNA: TGTGCCAGCAGCTTAGGTAGCGGGAACAGCAATGAGCAGTTCTTC

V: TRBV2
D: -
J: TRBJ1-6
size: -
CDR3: CASSEYEITHF
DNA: TGTGCCAGCAGTGAATATGAGATTACCCACTTT

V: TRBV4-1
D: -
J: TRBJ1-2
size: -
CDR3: CASSQSDSYGYTF
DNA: TGCGCCAGCAGCCAGTCGGACAGCTATGGCTACACCTTC

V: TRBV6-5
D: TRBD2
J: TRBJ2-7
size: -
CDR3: CASSYGTREYEQYF
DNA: TGTGCCAGCAGTTACGGGACTAGGGAATACGAGCAGTACTTC

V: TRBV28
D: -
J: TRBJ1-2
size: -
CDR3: CASSPTIKGREGYTF
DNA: TGTGCCAGCAGTCCCACAATCAAAGGGAGGGAAGGCTACACCTTC

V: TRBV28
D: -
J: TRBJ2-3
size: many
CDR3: CASTEAWRDPTDTQYF
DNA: TGTGCCAGCACCGAGGCTTGGCGGGACCCCACAGATACGCAGTATTTT

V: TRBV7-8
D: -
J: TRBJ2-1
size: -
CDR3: CASSPRTGNNNEQFF
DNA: TGTGCCAGCAGCCCACGGACGGGAAACAACAATGAGCAGTTCTTC

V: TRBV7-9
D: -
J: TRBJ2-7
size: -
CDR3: CASSLAGPYEQYF
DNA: TGTGCCAGCAGCTTAGCGGGGCCCTACGAGCAGTACTTC

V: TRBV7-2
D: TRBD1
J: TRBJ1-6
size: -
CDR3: CASSPHRGSNNSPLHF
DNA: TGTGCCAGCAGCCCCCACAGGGGTTCCAATAATTCACCCCTCCACTTT

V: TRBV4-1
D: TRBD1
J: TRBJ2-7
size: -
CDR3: CASSHPTGSSYEQYF
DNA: TGCGCCAGCAGCCACCCGACAGGGAGCTCCTACGAGCAGTACTTC

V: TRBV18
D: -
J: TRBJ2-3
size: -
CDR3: CASSPRGDTQYF
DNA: TGTGCCAGCTCACCACGCGGGGATACGCAGTATTTT

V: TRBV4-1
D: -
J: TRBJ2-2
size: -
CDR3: CASSDTGRGELFF
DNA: TGCGCCAGCAGCGATACAGGGAGAGGGGAGCTGTTTTTT

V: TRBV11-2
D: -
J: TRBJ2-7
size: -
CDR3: CASSLGPTYEQYF
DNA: TGTGCCAGCAGCTTAGGTCCTACCTACGAGCAGTACTTC

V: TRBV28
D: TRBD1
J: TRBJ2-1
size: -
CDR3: CASSWGQSHEQFF
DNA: TGTGCCAGCAGTTGGGGACAGTCCCATGAGCAGTTCTTC